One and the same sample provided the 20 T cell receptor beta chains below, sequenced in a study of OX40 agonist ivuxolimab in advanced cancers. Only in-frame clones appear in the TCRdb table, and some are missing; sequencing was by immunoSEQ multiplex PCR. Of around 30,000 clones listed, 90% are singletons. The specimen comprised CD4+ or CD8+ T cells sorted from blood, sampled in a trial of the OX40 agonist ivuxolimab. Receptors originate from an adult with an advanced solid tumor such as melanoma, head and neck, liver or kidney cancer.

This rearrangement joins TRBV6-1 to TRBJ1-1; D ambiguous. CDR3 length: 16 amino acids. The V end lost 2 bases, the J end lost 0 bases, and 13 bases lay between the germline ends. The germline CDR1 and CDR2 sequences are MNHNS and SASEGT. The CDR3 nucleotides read TGTGCCAGCAGTGAACGCCTCCCGGGGATGAACACTGAAGCTTTCTTT. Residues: CASSERLPGMNTEAFF.

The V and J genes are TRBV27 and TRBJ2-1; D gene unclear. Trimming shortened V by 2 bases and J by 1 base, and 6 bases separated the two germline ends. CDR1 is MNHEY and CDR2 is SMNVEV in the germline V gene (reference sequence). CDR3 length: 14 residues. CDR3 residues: CASSLKGSYNEQFF. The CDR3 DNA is TGTGCCAGCAGTTTAAAGGGTTCCTACAATGAGCAGTTCTTC.

The DNA for the CDR3 is TGTGCCAGTAGTATTCGAATGGCAGGGGGCTTGCATCAGCCCCAGCATTTT. The encoded protein is CASSIRMAGGLHQPQHF. This chain uses TRBV19 with TRBJ1-5; 8 bases map to TRBD1. The CDR3 totals 17 residues. The germline V gene encodes CDR1 LNHDA and CDR2 SQIVND (reference sequence). The V and J ends lost 3 bases and 5 bases, in that order; junction bases with no gene match: 12.

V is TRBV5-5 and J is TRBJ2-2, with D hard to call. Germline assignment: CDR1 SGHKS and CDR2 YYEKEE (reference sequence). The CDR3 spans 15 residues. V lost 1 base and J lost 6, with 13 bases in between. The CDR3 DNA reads TGTGCCAGCAGCTTGTTAGGGTTTCTGCCCGGGGAGCTGTTTTTT. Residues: CASSLLGFLPGELFF. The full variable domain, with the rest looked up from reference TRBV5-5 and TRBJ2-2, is DAGVTQSPTHLIKTRGQQVTLRCSPISGHKSVSWYQQVLGQGPQFIFQYYEKEERGRGNFPDRFSARQFPNYSSELNVNALLLGDSALYLCASSLLGFLPGELFFGEGSRLTVL.

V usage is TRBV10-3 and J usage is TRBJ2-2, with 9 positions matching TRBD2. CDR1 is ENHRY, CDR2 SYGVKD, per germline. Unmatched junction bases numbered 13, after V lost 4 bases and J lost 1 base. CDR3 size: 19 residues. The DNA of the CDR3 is TGTGCCATCAGTGGCCCTTTGAAGGGAGCGGGAGGGAACACCGGGGAGCTGTTTTTT. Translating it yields CAISGPLKGAGGNTGELFF.

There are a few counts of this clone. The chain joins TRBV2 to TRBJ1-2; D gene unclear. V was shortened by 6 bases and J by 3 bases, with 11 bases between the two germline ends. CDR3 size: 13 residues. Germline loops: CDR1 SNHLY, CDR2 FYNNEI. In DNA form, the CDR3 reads TGTGCCAGCAGCCGACCCGCCTACTATGGCTACACCTTC. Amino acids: CASSRPAYYGYTF.

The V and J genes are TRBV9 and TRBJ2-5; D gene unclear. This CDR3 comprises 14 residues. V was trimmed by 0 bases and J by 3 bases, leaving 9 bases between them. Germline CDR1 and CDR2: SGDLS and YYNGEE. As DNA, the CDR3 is TGTGCCAGCAGCGTAGATTCAAGGAAAGAGACCCAGTACTTC. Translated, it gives CASSVDSRKETQYF.

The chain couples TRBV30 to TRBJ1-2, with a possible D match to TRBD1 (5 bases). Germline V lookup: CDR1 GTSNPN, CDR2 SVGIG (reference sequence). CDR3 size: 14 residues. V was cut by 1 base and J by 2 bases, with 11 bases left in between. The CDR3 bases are TGTGCCTGGAGTGGGGGCAGGAACAACTATGGCTACACCTTC. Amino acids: CAWSGGRNNYGYTF.

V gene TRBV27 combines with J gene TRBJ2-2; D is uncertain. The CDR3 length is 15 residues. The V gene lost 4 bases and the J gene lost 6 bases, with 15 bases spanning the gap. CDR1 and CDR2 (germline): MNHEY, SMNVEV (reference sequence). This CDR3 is CASSSLDGIAGELFF. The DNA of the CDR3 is TGTGCCAGCAGTTCCCTGGATGGAATTGCCGGGGAGCTGTTTTTT.

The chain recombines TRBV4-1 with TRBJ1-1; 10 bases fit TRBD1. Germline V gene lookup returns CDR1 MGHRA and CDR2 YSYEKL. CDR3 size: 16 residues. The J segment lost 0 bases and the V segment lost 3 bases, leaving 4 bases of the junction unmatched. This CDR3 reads CASSQPGQGMNTEAFF. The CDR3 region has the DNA TGCGCCAGCAGCCAGCCGGGACAGGGGATGAACACTGAAGCTTTCTTT.

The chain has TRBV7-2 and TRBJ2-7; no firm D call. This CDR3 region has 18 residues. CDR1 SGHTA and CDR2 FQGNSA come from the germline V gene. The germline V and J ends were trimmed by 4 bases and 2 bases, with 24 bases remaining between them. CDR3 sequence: CASSYITNLRSSPYEQYF. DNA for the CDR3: TGTGCCAGCAGCTATATTACAAACTTACGGTCATCACCCTACGAGCAGTACTTC.

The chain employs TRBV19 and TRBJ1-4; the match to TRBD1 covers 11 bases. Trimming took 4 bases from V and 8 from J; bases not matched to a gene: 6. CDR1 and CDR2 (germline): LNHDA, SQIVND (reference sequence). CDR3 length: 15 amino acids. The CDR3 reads CASSSRTGGAEKLFF. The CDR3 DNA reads TGTGCCAGTAGTAGCCGGACAGGGGGCGCGGAAAAACTGTTTTTT.

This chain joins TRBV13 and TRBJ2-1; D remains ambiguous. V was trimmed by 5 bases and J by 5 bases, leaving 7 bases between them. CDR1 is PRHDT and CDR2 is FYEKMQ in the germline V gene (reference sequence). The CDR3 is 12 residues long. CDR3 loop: CASSDTDNEQFF. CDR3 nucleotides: TGTGCCAGCAGCGACACAGACAATGAGCAGTTCTTC.

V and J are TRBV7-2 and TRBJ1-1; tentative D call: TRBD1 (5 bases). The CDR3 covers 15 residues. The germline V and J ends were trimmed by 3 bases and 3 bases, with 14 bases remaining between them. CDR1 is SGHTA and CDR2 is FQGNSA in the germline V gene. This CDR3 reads CASSFYPLQDTEAFF. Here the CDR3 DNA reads TGTGCCAGCAGCTTTTACCCGTTACAGGACACTGAAGCTTTCTTT.

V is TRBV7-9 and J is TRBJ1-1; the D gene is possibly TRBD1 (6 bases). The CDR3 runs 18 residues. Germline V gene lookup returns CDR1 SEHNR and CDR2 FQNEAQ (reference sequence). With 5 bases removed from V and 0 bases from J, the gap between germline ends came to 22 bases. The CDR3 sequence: CASSVIPGAGLLNTEAFF. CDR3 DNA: TGTGCCAGCAGCGTAATCCCAGGGGCAGGCCTCTTGAACACTGAAGCTTTCTTT.

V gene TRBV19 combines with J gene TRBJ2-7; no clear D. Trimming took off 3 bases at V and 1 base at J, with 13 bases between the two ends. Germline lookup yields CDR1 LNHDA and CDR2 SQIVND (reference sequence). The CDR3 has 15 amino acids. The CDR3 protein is CASSIGVGSSYEQYF. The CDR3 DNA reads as TGTGCCAGTAGTATTGGGGTCGGCAGTTCCTACGAGCAGTACTTC.

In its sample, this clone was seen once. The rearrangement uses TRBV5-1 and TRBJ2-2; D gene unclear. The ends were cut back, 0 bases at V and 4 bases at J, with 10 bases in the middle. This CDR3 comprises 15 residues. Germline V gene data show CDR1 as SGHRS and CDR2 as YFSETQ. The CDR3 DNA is TGCGCCAGCAGCTTGGACGTAGATAGCACCGGGGAGCTGTTTTTT. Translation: CASSLDVDSTGELFF.

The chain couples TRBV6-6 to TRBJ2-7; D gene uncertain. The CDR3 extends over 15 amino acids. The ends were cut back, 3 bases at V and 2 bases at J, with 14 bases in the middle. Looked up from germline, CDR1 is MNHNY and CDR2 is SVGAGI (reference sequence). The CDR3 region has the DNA TGTGCCAGCAGTTATTATTCAAAGTTAGCCTACGAGCAGTACTTC. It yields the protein CASSYYSKLAYEQYF.

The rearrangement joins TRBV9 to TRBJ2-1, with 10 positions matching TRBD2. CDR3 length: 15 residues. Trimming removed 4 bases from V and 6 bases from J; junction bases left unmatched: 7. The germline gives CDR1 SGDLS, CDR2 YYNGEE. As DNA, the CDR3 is TGTGCCAGCAGCCTCGGACTAGCGGCTTTCAATGAGCAGTTCTTC. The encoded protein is CASSLGLAAFNEQFF.

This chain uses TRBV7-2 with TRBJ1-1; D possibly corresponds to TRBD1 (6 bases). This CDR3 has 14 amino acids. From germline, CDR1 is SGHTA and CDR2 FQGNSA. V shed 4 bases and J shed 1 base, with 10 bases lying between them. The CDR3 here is CASSSTDRNTEAFF. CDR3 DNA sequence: TGTGCCAGCAGCTCCACGGACAGGAACACTGAAGCTTTCTTT.